These T cell receptor beta chains were read from a single sample in a study of CDR3 diversity in severe acne. One entry per CDR3 protein results from TCRdb running MiXCR on the PCR reads. Here the sample spans more than 80,000 distinct CDR3 sequences, approximately 54% being singletons. Sequencing was performed on blood. The receptors stem from a male donor with severe acne vulgaris. CDR3s include the opening cysteine and the closing phenylalanine or tryptophan. D genes are given only for firm matches. The size of a clone is reported for some rows only, either as once, few or many, or as a class for expanded clones.

clone size	V gene	D gene	CDR3 length	J gene	CDR3 protein	CDR3 DNA
NA	TRBV2	TRBD1	12	TRBJ2-7	CASRDRVHEQYF	TGCGCCAGCCGGGACAGGGTACACGAGCAGTACTTC
few	TRBV29-1	NA	17	TRBJ2-6	CSVEEGRGRSGANVLTF	TGCAGCGTTGAAGAGGGTCGAGGGCGGTCTGGGGCCAACGTCCTGACTTTC
few	TRBV7-8	NA	15	TRBJ2-2	CAGSLLDSGGGELFF	TGTGCCGGCAGCTTATTAGATAGCGGCGGCGGGGAGCTGTTTTTT
once	TRBV20-1	TRBD2	15	TRBJ2-3	CSARRPSGRTDTQYF	TGCAGTGCTAGACGGCCTAGCGGGAGGACAGATACGCAGTATTTT
few	TRBV11-2	NA	18	TRBJ2-1	CASSPRPGLPSSYNEQFF	TGTGCCAGCAGCCCCCGGCCGGGGCTACCTAGCTCCTACAATGAGCAGTTCTTC
many	TRBV5-8	TRBD1	14	TRBJ1-5	CASSVDRANQPQHF	TGTGCCAGCAGCGTCGACAGGGCGAATCAGCCCCAGCATTTT
NA	TRBV24-1	NA	14	TRBJ2-2	CATSLGPNTGELFF	TGTGCCACCAGTCTCGGACCAAACACCGGGGAGCTGTTTTTT
many	TRBV19	NA	15	TRBJ1-6	CASRALGPLYSPLHF	TGTGCCAGTAGGGCATTGGGTCCCCTATATTCACCCCTCCACTTT
NA	TRBV24-1	NA	15	TRBJ2-3	CATSVTGDSTDTQYF	TGTGCCACCAGTGTTACGGGGGATAGCACAGATACGCAGTATTTT
NA	TRBV10-2	NA	16	TRBJ2-2	CASSEQGGTNTGELFF	TGCGCCAGCAGTGAACAGGGTGGCACGAACACCGGGGAGCTGTTTTTT
medium-sized	TRBV29-1	NA	14	TRBJ1-1	CSVKQGGRNTEAFF	TGCAGCGTAAAACAGGGAGGGAGGAACACTGAAGCTTTCTTT
NA	TRBV20-1	TRBD1	13	TRBJ1-2	CSAGDRDNYGYTF	TGCAGTGCCGGTGACAGGGATAACTATGGCTACACCTTC
medium-sized	TRBV5-1	NA	14	TRBJ2-2	CASSLGYNTGELFF	TGCGCCAGCAGCTTGGGCTACAACACCGGGGAGCTGTTTTTT
many	TRBV29-1	TRBD2	16	TRBJ2-3	CSAGGGTSGPTDTQYF	TGCAGCGCCGGAGGCGGGACTAGCGGCCCCACAGATACGCAGTATTTT
NA	TRBV29-1	TRBD2	17	TRBJ2-1	CSVELRGSGGFYNEQFF	TGCAGCGTTGAGTTAAGAGGGAGCGGGGGCTTCTACAATGAGCAGTTCTTC